The sequence of this TCR beta chain was determined in a study of identical twins. Study outcomes and limitations: Memory repertoires lacked the insertion deficit that abundant cord blood beta clonotypes showed.

Unmatched junction bases numbered 2, after V lost 0 bases and J lost 1 base. Per germline, CDR1 DFQATT and CDR2 SNEGSKA (reference sequence). The CDR3 is 15 residues long. Template switching (which added a universal primer site) was used, and cDNA carried unique molecular identifiers. TCRdb independently ran MiXCR on the 5' RACE reads; one entry per CDR3 protein. The data contain some 250,000 distinct CDR3 sequences, roughly 7.1% of them seen just once; the ten biggest clones take up approximately 14%. This clonotype was seen a few times. Antigen: not known. The sample was also reused in another study, on T cells expressing NK-cell markers. This second study notes: Seropositivity for HCMV was found in most of the eight sequenced donors, with one seronegative. Restriction of the sorted population to alpha-beta TCR T cells was achieved in several experiments with an anti-gamma-delta TCR antibody.

This rearrangement joins TRBV20-1 to TRBJ2-3; 9 nucleotides match TRBD1. Sequenced material: CD8+ T cells sorted from blood. The TCR was taken from a young woman in good health. The CDR3 spells CSAREGQGGTDTQYF. DNA of the CDR3: TGCAGTGCTAGAGAGGGACAGGGCGGCACAGATACGCAGTATTTT.